These T cell receptor beta chains were read from a single sample in a study of blood T cell repertoires in COVID-19. TCRdb keeps only in-frame clones here, not all; method: immunoSEQ multiplex PCR. The table includes a few hundred thousand clones, roughly nine tenths detected once. The sample was PBMCs or T cells enriched from blood (not recorded which). The source of these receptors is a woman aged 45-60 years who had been exposed to COVID-19. Each CDR3 is given with its conserved first and last residue. Each record gives: CDR3 DNA, CDR3 protein, clone size, J gene, D gene, V gene. The D gene is left open where the match is weak. The size of a clone is reported for some rows only, either as once, few or many, or as a class for expanded clones.

CDR3 DNA: TGTGCCAGCAGCTTACAGGGTATCCTCTACGAGCAGTACTTC; CDR3 protein: CASSLQGILYEQYF; clone size: NA; J gene: TRBJ2-7; D gene: NA; V gene: TRBV13
CDR3 DNA: TGTGCCAGCAGCACCGCGGTGCTAGCAAGGGATACGCAGTATTTT; CDR3 protein: CASSTAVLARDTQYF; clone size: NA; J gene: TRBJ2-3; D gene: NA; V gene: TRBV28
CDR3 DNA: TGTGCCAGCAGCCAAAATCGAGCAGGAAACACCATATATTTT; CDR3 protein: CASSQNRAGNTIYF; clone size: NA; J gene: TRBJ1-3; D gene: NA; V gene: TRBV3-1/TRBV3-2
CDR3 DNA: TGCGCCAGCAGCCCCCTCGGACAGGGGAGGAACACCGGGGAGCTGTTTTTT; CDR3 protein: CASSPLGQGRNTGELFF; clone size: NA; J gene: TRBJ2-2; D gene: TRBD1; V gene: TRBV4-1
CDR3 DNA: TGTGCCAGCAGCTTAGAGAGGGGGCGACGGACTGAAGCTTTCTTT; CDR3 protein: CASSLERGRRTEAFF; clone size: NA; J gene: TRBJ1-1; D gene: TRBD1; V gene: TRBV11-2
CDR3 DNA: TGTGCCAGCTCCCCCGTTAATTCACCCCTCCACTTT; CDR3 protein: CASSPVNSPLHF; clone size: NA; J gene: TRBJ1-6; D gene: NA; V gene: TRBV6-5
CDR3 DNA: TGTGCCAGCAGTGAAAGGGGGCGGGGATCAGGATCCTACGAGCAGTACTTC; CDR3 protein: CASSERGRGSGSYEQYF; clone size: NA; J gene: TRBJ2-7; D gene: NA; V gene: TRBV6-1
CDR3 DNA: TGTGCCAGTAGTGAGCGGGGGCGTAAAGATACGCAGTATTTT; CDR3 protein: CASSERGRKDTQYF; clone size: NA; J gene: TRBJ2-3; D gene: TRBD2; V gene: TRBV19
CDR3 DNA: TGTGCCATCAGGTCTAGCGGGGGCCAAGAGACCCAGTACTTC; CDR3 protein: CAIRSSGGQETQYF; clone size: NA; J gene: TRBJ2-5; D gene: TRBD2; V gene: TRBV10-3
CDR3 DNA: TGTGCCAGCAGAAAAAGGACTGGGGAGCAGTTCTTC; CDR3 protein: CASRKRTGEQFF; clone size: NA; J gene: TRBJ2-1; D gene: NA; V gene: TRBV6-5
CDR3 DNA: TGTGCCAGCACCGAGGGTCGGGTCCCCTACGAGCAGTACTTC; CDR3 protein: CASTEGRVPYEQYF; clone size: NA; J gene: TRBJ2-7; D gene: NA; V gene: TRBV6-5
CDR3 DNA: TGTGCCAGCAGTGAAGGTGGCAGGGTGGGGAACACCGGGGAGCTGTTTTTT; CDR3 protein: CASSEGGRVGNTGELFF; clone size: NA; J gene: TRBJ2-2; D gene: NA; V gene: TRBV25-1
CDR3 DNA: TGTGCCAGCAGCCAAGGTTCTAGCGGGGCCACAGATACGCAGTATTTT; CDR3 protein: CASSQGSSGATDTQYF; clone size: NA; J gene: TRBJ2-3; D gene: TRBD2; V gene: TRBV3-1/TRBV3-2
CDR3 DNA: TGCAGTGCTAGTCATAGAACAGGGGAGAACACCGGGGAGCTGTTTTTT; CDR3 protein: CSASHRTGENTGELFF; clone size: NA; J gene: TRBJ2-2; D gene: TRBD1; V gene: TRBV20-1
CDR3 DNA: TGCGCCAGCAGCTTGCGCCCTCGGCGGGGGACAACCACAGATACGCAGTATTTT; CDR3 protein: CASSLRPRRGTTTDTQYF; clone size: once; J gene: TRBJ2-3; D gene: NA; V gene: TRBV5-1
CDR3 DNA: TGTGCCACCAGTGAGTACAGGGGCCTGGGAGACAATGAGCAGTTCTTC; CDR3 protein: CATSEYRGLGDNEQFF; clone size: NA; J gene: TRBJ2-1; D gene: TRBD1; V gene: TRBV24-1
CDR3 DNA: TGTGCCAGCAAAATCACAGGGAACTATGGCTACACCTTC; CDR3 protein: CASKITGNYGYTF; clone size: few; J gene: TRBJ1-2; D gene: NA; V gene: TRBV28
CDR3 DNA: TGTGCCAGCAGCCGGTCTAGCGCCCGAGATTCCTACGAGCAGTACTTC; CDR3 protein: CASSRSSARDSYEQYF; clone size: once; J gene: TRBJ2-7; D gene: NA; V gene: TRBV2
CDR3 DNA: TGTGCCAGCAGTGAAGGACAGGGGGTGGGGAATCAGCCCCAGCATTTT; CDR3 protein: CASSEGQGVGNQPQHF; clone size: NA; J gene: TRBJ1-5; D gene: TRBD1; V gene: TRBV6-1
CDR3 DNA: TGTGCCAGCAGCTTGGCGGGGGGTAACGAGCAGTACTTC; CDR3 protein: CASSLAGGNEQYF; clone size: NA; J gene: TRBJ2-7; D gene: TRBD2; V gene: TRBV5-4
CDR3 DNA: TGTGCCAGCAGTTTTGAACAGTATGGCTACACCTTC; CDR3 protein: CASSFEQYGYTF; clone size: NA; J gene: TRBJ1-2; D gene: NA; V gene: TRBV28
CDR3 DNA: TGTGCCAGCAGCACCCGGACAAATTCTGGAAACACCATATATTTT; CDR3 protein: CASSTRTNSGNTIYF; clone size: NA; J gene: TRBJ1-3; D gene: NA; V gene: TRBV5-4
CDR3 DNA: TGTGCCAGAAGCTTTCAAGGGGGCCTATACTATGGCTACACCTTC; CDR3 protein: CARSFQGGLYYGYTF; clone size: NA; J gene: TRBJ1-2; D gene: TRBD1; V gene: TRBV5-3
CDR3 DNA: TGTGCCAGCAGTACGACCGGGACAGGTATTGGCTACACCTTC; CDR3 protein: CASSTTGTGIGYTF; clone size: NA; J gene: TRBJ1-2; D gene: TRBD1; V gene: TRBV6-5
CDR3 DNA: TGTGCCAGCTCTCACGAACCGATCGGGACAGGGGCAGGGGGAAACACCATATATTTT; CDR3 protein: CASSHEPIGTGAGGNTIYF; clone size: NA; J gene: TRBJ1-3; D gene: TRBD1; V gene: TRBV5-6
CDR3 DNA: TGTGCCTGGGACCAGGGTAAAAGCACAGATACGCAGTATTTT; CDR3 protein: CAWDQGKSTDTQYF; clone size: NA; J gene: TRBJ2-3; D gene: NA; V gene: TRBV30
CDR3 DNA: TGTGCCAGCAGCCAGATGGACAAGAACACTGAAGCTTTCTTT; CDR3 protein: CASSQMDKNTEAFF; clone size: few; J gene: TRBJ1-1; D gene: NA; V gene: TRBV3-1/TRBV3-2
CDR3 DNA: TGTGCCTGGACGTCCAGGGTGACCGGGGAGCTGTTTTTT; CDR3 protein: CAWTSRVTGELFF; clone size: NA; J gene: TRBJ2-2; D gene: NA; V gene: TRBV30
CDR3 DNA: TGTGCCTGGAGAGCCCGGGGGGCAGGGACCCAGTACTTC; CDR3 protein: CAWRARGAGTQYF; clone size: NA; J gene: TRBJ2-5; D gene: NA; V gene: TRBV30
CDR3 DNA: TGTGCCAGCAGCCGGAGAGAGAGACAGGGGAAGGCATCCCTCCACTTT; CDR3 protein: CASSRRERQGKASLHF; clone size: NA; J gene: TRBJ1-6; D gene: TRBD1; V gene: TRBV5-8
CDR3 DNA: TGTGCCAGTAGTATGCTAAGGACAGGACACACCATATATTTT; CDR3 protein: CASSMLRTGHTIYF; clone size: NA; J gene: TRBJ1-3; D gene: TRBD1; V gene: TRBV19
CDR3 DNA: TGTGCCACCAGCAGAGATCCCGGGACTAATGAAAAACTGTTTTTT; CDR3 protein: CATSRDPGTNEKLFF; clone size: NA; J gene: TRBJ1-4; D gene: NA; V gene: TRBV15
CDR3 DNA: TGTGCCAGCAGTTTAAGGGGACACAAATACGAGCAGTACTTC; CDR3 protein: CASSLRGHKYEQYF; clone size: NA; J gene: TRBJ2-7; D gene: NA; V gene: TRBV28
CDR3 DNA: TGTGCCTGGAGTAAGGTTAGGGGTAACACCGGGGAGCTGTTTTTT; CDR3 protein: CAWSKVRGNTGELFF; clone size: NA; J gene: TRBJ2-2; D gene: NA; V gene: TRBV30
CDR3 DNA: TGTGCCACCAGTGATTCGTACTCTGGAAACACCATATATTTT; CDR3 protein: CATSDSYSGNTIYF; clone size: NA; J gene: TRBJ1-3; D gene: NA; V gene: TRBV24-1
CDR3 DNA: TGCAGTGCTAGTCTGGGACAGGGGTATAATTCACCCCTCCACTTT; CDR3 protein: CSASLGQGYNSPLHF; clone size: NA; J gene: TRBJ1-6; D gene: TRBD1; V gene: TRBV20-1
CDR3 DNA: TGTGCCAGCTCACCCCGGGACAGGGGGACCTATGGCTACACCTTC; CDR3 protein: CASSPRDRGTYGYTF; clone size: NA; J gene: TRBJ1-2; D gene: TRBD1; V gene: TRBV18
CDR3 DNA: TGTGCCAGTAGTGCACTGGACAGGGGGTATGCCGGGGAGCTGTTTTTT; CDR3 protein: CASSALDRGYAGELFF; clone size: NA; J gene: TRBJ2-2; D gene: TRBD1; V gene: TRBV19
CDR3 DNA: TGTGCCAGCAGTTTGTCGGGGGATCAGCCCCAGCATTTT; CDR3 protein: CASSLSGDQPQHF; clone size: NA; J gene: TRBJ1-5; D gene: NA; V gene: TRBV12-3/TRBV12-4
CDR3 DNA: TGTGCCAGCAGCTCCTGGACAGGGGGCGTAAATACTGAAGCTTTCTTT; CDR3 protein: CASSSWTGGVNTEAFF; clone size: NA; J gene: TRBJ1-1; D gene: TRBD1; V gene: TRBV7-2
CDR3 DNA: TGTGCCAGCAGCGATCCCCAGGGTATTACTAACTATGGCTACACCTTC; CDR3 protein: CASSDPQGITNYGYTF; clone size: once; J gene: TRBJ1-2; D gene: NA; V gene: TRBV2